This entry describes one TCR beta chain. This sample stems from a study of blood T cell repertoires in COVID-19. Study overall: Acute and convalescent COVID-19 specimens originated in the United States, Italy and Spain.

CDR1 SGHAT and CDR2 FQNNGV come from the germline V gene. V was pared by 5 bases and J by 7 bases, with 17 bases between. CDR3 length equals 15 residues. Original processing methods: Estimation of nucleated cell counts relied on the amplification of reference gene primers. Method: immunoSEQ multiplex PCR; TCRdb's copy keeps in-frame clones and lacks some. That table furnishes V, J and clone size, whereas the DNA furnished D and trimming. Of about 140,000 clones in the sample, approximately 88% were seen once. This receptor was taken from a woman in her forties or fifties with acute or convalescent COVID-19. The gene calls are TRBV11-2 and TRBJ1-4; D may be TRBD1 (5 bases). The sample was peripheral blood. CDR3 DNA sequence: TGTGCCAGCAGCGCCCCCCAGGGCGTGGGTGAAAAACTGTTTTTT. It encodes CASSAPQGVGEKLFF.